The clone carrying this T cell receptor beta chain showed up just a few times. The data stem from a study of cytomegalovirus exposure and HLA in healthy donors. CDR1 and CDR2 from the germline V gene are LNHDA and SQIVND (reference sequence). The ends lost 6 bases at V and 3 bases at J; junction bases unmatched: 10. The CDR3 loop spans 15 amino acids. The PCR employed 60 Vbeta primers together with 13 Jbeta primers. Repertoires were generated with immunoSEQ multiplex PCR, while TCRdb's copy carries only in-frame clones and drops some. Of about 120,000 clones in the sample, less than 85% are singletons; the top ten hold around 4.5%.

Specimen: PBMCs. The receptor's source is a woman in her forties in good health and CMV-seronegative. J is TRBJ1-2 and V is TRBV19; 7 bases fit TRBD1. CDR3: CASSTGTVLHYGYTF. CDR3 nucleotides: TGTGCCAGTAGCACCGGGACAGTGCTCCACTATGGCTACACCTTC.